This TCR beta chain originates from a study of monozygotic twins with inflammatory bowel disease. Whole blood that had not undergone T cell sorting provided the isolated total RNA. The germline gives CDR1 SQVTM, CDR2 ANQGSEA. The CDR3 loop spans 13 amino acids. TCRdb reprocessed the 5' RACE reads and stores each CDR3 protein as one record, lacking DNA. The listing contains about 150,000 distinct CDR3 sequences. What was sequenced was blood. This TCR was recovered from a human donor with ulcerative colitis or Crohn's disease, or a healthy co-twin of an affected twin (not recorded which). The V and J genes are TRBV29-1 and TRBJ1-1. CDR3 sequence: CSALAASDTEAFF.